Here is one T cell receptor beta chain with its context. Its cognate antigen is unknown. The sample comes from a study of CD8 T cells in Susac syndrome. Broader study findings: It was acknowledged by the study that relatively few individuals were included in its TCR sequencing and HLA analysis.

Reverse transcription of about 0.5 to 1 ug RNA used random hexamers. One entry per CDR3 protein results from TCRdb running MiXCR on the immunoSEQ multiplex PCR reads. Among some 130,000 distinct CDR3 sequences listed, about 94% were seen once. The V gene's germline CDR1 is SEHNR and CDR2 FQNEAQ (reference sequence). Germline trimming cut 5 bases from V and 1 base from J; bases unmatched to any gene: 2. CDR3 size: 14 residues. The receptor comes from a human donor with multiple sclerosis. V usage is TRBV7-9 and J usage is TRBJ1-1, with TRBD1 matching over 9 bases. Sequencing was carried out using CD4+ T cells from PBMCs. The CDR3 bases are TGTGCCAGCAGCAAGGGACAGGGGAACACTGAAGCTTTCTTT. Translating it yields CASSKGQGNTEAFF.